The 5 T cell receptor beta chains reported below all come from one sample, sequenced in a study of cytomegalovirus exposure and HLA in healthy donors. The PCR was carried out with 60 Vbeta primers and 13 Jbeta primers. TCRdb's table, derived via immunoSEQ multiplex PCR, lists solely in-frame clones and lacks some. Of 55,000 to 85,000 clones listed, 72% are singletons. The specimen sequenced was PBMCs. These receptors were collected from a woman aged 40 to 49 in good health and CMV-seropositive.

Only one count was recorded for this clone. Within the sample, other DNA sequences also encode this same CDR3. V is TRBV6-5 and J is TRBJ2-5; D is possibly TRBD1 (5 bases). CDR3 length equals 13 residues. V was shortened by 9 bases and J by 1 base, with 12 bases between the two germline ends. The germline V gene encodes CDR1 MNHEY and CDR2 SVGAGI. CDR3 loop: CASNMDTQETQYF. The CDR3 DNA follows: TGTGCCAGTAATATGGACACCCAAGAGACCCAGTACTTC.

V usage is TRBV19 and J usage is TRBJ1-2; D is undetermined. Germline V gene sequence: CDR1 LNHDA, CDR2 SQIVND (reference sequence). The CDR3 has 15 residues. V gave up 10 bases and J gave up 2 bases, with 20 bases separating them. For the CDR3, the DNA is TGTGCCACTGCGGGAGGCAACTTTGGGAACTATGGCTACACCTTC. Protein sequence: CATAGGNFGNYGYTF.

This chain connects TRBV5-6 to TRBJ1-2; 10 bases align to TRBD1. Unmatched junction bases numbered 7, after V lost 0 bases and J lost 5 bases. This CDR3 contains 16 residues. CDR1 is SGHDT and CDR2 is YYEEEE in the germline V gene. The CDR3 coding sequence is TGTGCCAGCAGCTTGGCCGGACAGGGGGGACTTTATGGCTACACCTTC. Translated: CASSLAGQGGLYGYTF.

This clone was detected only a few times. This chain connects TRBV5-4 to TRBJ1-3; D not certain. CDR1 and CDR2 from the germline V gene are SGHNT and YYREEE (reference sequence). The length of the CDR3 is 14 residues. The V end lost 2 bases, the J end lost 0 bases, and 6 bases lay between the germline ends. CDR3 amino acids: CASSLQSSGNTIYF. The CDR3 bases are TGTGCCAGCAGCTTACAGAGCTCTGGAAACACCATATATTTT.

DNA of the CDR3: TGTGCCAGCGGGACAAATAATGACCACAATGAGCAGTTCTTC. Translating it yields CASGTNNDHNEQFF. V gene TRBV2 combines with J gene TRBJ2-1; the D gene is possibly TRBD1 (6 bases). The V and J ends lost 8 bases and 5 bases respectively, with 16 bases between them. CDR1 SNHLY and CDR2 FYNNEI come from the germline V gene. This CDR3 has 14 residues.